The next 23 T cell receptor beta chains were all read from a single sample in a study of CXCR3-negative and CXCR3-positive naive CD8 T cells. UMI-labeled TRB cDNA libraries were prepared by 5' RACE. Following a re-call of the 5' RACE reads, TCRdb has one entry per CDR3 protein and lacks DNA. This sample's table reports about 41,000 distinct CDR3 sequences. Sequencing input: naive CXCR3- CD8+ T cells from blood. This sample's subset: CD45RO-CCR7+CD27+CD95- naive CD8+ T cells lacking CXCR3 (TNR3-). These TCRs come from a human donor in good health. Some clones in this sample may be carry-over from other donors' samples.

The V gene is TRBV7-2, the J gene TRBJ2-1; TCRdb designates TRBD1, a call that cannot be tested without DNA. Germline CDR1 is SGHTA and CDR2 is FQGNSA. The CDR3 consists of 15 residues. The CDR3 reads CASSTPDHLDDEQFF.

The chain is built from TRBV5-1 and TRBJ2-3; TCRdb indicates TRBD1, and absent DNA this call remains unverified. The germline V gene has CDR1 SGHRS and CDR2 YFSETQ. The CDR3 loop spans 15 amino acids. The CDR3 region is CASTGTGGFADTQYF.

The CDR3: CASSTGAGETQYF. The V and J genes are TRBV27 and TRBJ2-5; TCRdb gives TRBD1 as the D gene, but with no DNA this cannot be confirmed. Germline V lookup: CDR1 MNHEY, CDR2 SMNVEV (reference sequence). The CDR3 is made up of 13 amino acids.

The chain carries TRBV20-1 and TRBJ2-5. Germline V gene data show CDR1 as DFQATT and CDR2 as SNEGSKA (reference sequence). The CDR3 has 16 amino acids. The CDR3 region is CSARDLLSLFQETQYF.

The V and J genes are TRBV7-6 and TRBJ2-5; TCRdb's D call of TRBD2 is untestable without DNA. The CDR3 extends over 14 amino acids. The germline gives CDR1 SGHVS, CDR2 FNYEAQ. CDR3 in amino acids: CASSFVAGDETQYF.

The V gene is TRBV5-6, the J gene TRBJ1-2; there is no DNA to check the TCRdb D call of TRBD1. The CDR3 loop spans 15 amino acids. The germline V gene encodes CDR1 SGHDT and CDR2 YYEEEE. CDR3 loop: CASSFGQGGRNGYTF. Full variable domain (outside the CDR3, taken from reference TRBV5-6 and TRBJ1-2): DAGVTQSPTHLIKTRGQQVTLRCSPKSGHDTVSWYQQALGQGPQFIFQYYEEEERQRGNFPDRFSGHQFPNYSSELNVNALLLGDSALYLCASSFGQGGRNGYTFGSGTRLTVV.

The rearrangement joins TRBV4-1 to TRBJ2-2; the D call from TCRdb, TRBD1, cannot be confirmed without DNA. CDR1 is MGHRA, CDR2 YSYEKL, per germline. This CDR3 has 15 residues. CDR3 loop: CASSQARQEAGELFF.

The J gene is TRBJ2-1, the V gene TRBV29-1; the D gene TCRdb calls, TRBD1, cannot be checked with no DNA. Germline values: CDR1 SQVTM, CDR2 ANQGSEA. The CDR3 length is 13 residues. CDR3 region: CSVEEQVFGEQFF.

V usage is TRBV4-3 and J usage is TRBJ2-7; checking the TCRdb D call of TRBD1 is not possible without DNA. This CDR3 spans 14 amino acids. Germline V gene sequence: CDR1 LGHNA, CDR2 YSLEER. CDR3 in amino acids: CASSQTGAHYEQYF.

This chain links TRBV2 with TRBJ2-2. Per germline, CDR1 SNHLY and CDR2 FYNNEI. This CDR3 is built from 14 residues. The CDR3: CASREAGGTGELFF.

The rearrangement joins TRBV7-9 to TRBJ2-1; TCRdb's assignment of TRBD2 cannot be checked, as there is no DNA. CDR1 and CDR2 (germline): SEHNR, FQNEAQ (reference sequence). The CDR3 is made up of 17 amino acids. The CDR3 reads CASSTLEQLTPYNEQFF.

The CDR3 reads CSVGTSGGVSYEQYF. The V gene is TRBV29-1, the J gene TRBJ2-7; TCRdb's D call of TRBD2 is untestable without DNA. Per germline, CDR1 SQVTM and CDR2 ANQGSEA. CDR3 length: 15 residues.

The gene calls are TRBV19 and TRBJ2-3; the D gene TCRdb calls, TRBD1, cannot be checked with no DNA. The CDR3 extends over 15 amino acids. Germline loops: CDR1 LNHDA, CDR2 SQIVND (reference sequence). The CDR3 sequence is CASTGGQGMADTQYF.

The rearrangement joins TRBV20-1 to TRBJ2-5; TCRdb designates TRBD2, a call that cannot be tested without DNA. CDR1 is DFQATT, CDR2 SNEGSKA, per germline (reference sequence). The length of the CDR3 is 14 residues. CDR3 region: CSARSEGPQETQYF.

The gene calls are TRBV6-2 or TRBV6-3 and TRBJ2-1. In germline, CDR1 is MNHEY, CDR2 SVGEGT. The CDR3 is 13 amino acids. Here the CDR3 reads CASSYPDLKEQFF.

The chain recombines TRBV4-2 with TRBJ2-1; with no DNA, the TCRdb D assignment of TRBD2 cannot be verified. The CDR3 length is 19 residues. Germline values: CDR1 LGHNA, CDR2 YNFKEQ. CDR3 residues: CASSLSGLAGPSSYNEQFF.

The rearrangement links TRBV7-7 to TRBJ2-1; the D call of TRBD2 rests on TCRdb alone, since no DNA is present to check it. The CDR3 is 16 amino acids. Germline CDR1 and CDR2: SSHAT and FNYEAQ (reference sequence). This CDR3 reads CASSLVLGLASDEQFF.

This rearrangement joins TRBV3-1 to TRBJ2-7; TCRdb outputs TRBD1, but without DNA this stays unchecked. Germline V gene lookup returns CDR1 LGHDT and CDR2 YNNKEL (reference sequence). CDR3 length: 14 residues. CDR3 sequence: CASGDGDLSYEQYF.

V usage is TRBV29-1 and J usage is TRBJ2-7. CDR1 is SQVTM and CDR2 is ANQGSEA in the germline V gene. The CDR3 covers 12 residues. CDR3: CSVEQDSYEQYF.

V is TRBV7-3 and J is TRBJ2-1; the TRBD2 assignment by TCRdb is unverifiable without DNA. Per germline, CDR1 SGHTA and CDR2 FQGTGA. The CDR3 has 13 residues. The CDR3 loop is CASSPSSYNEQFF. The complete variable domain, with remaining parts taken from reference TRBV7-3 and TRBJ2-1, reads GAGVSQTPSNKVTEKGKYVELRCDPISGHTALYWYRQSLGQGPEFLIYFQGTGAADDSGLPNDRFFAVRPEGSVSTLKIQRTERGDSAVYLCASSPSSYNEQFFGPGTRLTVL.

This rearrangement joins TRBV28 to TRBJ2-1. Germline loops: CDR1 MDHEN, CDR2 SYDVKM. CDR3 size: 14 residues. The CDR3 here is CASSLGTTYDEQFF.

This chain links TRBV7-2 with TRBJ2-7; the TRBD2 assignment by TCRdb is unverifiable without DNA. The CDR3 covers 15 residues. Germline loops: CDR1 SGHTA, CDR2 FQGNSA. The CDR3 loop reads CASSHRGGDSYEQYF.

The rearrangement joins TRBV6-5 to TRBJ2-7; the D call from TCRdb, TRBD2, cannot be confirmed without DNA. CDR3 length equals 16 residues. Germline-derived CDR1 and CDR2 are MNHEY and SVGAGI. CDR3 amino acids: CATQNMLATSSYEQYF.